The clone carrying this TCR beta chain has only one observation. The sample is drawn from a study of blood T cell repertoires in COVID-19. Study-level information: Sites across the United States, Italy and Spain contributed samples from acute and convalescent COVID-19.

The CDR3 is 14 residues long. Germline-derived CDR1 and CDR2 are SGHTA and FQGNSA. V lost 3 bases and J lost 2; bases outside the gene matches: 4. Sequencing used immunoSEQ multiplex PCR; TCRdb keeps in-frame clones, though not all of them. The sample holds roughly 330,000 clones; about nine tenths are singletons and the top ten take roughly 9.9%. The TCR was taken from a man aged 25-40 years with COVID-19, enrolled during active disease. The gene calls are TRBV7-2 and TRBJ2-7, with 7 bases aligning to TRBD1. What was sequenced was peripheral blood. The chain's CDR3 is CASSLTGPTYEQYF. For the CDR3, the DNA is TGTGCCAGCAGCTTGACAGGGCCTACCTACGAGCAGTACTTC.